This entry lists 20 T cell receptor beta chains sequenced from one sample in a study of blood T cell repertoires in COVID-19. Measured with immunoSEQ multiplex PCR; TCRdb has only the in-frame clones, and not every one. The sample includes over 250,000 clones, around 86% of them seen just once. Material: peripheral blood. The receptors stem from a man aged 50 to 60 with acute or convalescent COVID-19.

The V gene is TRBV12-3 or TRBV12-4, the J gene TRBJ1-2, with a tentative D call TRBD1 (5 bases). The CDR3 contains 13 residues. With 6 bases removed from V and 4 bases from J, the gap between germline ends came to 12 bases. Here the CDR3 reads CASRPGQVYGYTF. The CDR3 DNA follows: TGTGCCAGCAGACCTGGACAAGTCTATGGCTACACCTTC.

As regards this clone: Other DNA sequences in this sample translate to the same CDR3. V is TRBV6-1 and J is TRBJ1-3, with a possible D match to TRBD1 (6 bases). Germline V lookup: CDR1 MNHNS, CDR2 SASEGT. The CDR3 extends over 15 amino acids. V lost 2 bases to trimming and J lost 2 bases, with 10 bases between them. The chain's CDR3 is CASSEMGAAGNTIYF. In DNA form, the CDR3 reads TGTGCCAGCAGTGAAATGGGGGCCGCTGGAAACACCATATATTTT.

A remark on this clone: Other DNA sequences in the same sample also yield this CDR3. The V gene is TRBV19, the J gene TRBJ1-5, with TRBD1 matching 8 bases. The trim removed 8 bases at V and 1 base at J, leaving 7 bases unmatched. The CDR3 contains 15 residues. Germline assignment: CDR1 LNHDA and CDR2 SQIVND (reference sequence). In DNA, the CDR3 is TGTGCCAGTGCAGGGGGCGCCGGGAGCAATCAGCCCCAGCATTTT. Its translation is CASAGGAGSNQPQHF.

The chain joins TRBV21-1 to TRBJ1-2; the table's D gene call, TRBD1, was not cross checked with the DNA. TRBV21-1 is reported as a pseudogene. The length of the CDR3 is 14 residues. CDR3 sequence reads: CASSKRTGNYGYTF. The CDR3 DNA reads TGTGCCAGCAGCAAACGGACAGGGAACTATGGCTACACCTTC.

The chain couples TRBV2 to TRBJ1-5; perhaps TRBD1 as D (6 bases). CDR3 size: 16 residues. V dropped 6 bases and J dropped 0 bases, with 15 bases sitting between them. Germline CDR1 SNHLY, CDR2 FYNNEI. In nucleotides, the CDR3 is TGTGCCAGCAGCTTGGACAGCCCGTATAGCAATCAGCCCCAGCATTTT. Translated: CASSLDSPYSNQPQHF.

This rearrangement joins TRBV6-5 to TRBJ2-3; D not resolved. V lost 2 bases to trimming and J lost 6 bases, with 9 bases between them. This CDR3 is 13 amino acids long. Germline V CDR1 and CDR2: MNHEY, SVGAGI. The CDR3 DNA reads TGTGCCAGCAGTTACGACCGGGTCGATACGCAGTATTTT. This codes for CASSYDRVDTQYF.

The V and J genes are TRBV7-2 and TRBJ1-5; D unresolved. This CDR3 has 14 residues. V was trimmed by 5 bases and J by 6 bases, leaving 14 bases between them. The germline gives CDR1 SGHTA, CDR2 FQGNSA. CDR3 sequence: CASSPQEGIQPQHF. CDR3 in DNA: TGTGCCAGCAGCCCTCAAGAGGGAATTCAGCCCCAGCATTTT.

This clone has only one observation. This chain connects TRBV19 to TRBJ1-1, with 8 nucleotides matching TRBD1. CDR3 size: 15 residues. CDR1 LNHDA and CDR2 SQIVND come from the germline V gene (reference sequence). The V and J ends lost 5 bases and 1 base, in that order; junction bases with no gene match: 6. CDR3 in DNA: TGTGCCAGTAGTTCCGGACAGGGCAGGAACACTGAAGCTTTCTTT. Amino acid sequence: CASSSGQGRNTEAFF.

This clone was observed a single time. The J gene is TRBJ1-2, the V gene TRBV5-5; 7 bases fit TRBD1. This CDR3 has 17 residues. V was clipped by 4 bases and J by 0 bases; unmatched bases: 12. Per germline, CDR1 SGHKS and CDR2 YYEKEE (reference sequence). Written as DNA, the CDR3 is TGTGCCAGCAGCCCAAGGCCAACAAGGGGGCCTAACTATGGCTACACCTTC. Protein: CASSPRPTRGPNYGYTF.

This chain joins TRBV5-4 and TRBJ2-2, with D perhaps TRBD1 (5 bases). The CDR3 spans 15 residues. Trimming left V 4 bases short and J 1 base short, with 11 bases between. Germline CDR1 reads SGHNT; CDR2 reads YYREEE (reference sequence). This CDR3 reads CASSTRQMNTGELFF. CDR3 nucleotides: TGTGCCAGCAGCACAAGACAGATGAACACCGGGGAGCTGTTTTTT. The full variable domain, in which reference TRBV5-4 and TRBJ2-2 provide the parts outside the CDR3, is ETGVTQSPTHLIKTRGQQVTLRCSSQSGHNTVSWYQQALGQGPQFIFQYYREEENGRGNFPPRFSGLQFPNYSSELNVNALELDDSALYLCASSTRQMNTGELFFGEGSRLTVL.

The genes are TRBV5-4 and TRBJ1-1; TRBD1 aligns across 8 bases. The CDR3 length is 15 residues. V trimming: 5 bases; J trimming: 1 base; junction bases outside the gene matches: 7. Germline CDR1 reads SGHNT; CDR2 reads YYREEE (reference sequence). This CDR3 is CASRYSGTGNTEAFF. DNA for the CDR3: TGTGCCAGCAGATACTCCGGGACAGGGAACACTGAAGCTTTCTTT. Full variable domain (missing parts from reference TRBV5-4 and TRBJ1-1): ETGVTQSPTHLIKTRGQQVTLRCSSQSGHNTVSWYQQALGQGPQFIFQYYREEENGRGNFPPRFSGLQFPNYSSELNVNALELDDSALYLCASRYSGTGNTEAFFGQGTRLTVV.

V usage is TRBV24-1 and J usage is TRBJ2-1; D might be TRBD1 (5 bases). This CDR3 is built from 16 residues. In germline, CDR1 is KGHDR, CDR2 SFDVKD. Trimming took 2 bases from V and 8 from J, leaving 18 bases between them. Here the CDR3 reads CATSDSGARLRDEQFF. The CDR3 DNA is TGTGCCACCAGTGATTCTGGGGCCCGGCTTCGAGATGAGCAGTTCTTC.

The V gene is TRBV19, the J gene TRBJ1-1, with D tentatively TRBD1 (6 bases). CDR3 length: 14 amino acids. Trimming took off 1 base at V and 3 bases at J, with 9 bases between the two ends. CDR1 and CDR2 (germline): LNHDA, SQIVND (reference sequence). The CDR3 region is CASSIGGGDTEAFF. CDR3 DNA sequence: TGTGCCAGTAGTATAGGGGGGGGCGACACTGAAGCTTTCTTT.

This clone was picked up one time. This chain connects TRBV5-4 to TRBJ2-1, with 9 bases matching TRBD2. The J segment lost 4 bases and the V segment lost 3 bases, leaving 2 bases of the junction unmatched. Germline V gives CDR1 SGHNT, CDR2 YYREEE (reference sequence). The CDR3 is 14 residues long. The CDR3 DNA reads TGTGCCAGCAGCTCTAGCGGGGATTACAATGAGCAGTTCTTC. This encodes CASSSSGDYNEQFF.

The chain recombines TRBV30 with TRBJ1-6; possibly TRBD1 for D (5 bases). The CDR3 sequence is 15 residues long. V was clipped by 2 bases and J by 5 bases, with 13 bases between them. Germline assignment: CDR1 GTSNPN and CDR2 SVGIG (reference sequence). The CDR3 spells CAWSSPDMNNSPLHF. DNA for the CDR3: TGTGCCTGGAGTTCACCGGACATGAATAATTCACCCCTCCACTTT.

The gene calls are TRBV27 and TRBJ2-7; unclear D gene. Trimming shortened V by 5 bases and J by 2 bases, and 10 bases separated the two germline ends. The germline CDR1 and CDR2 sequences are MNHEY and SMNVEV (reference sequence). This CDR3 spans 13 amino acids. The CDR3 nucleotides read TGTGCCAGCAGTACCGCAGAAGCCTACGAGCAGTACTTC. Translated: CASSTAEAYEQYF.

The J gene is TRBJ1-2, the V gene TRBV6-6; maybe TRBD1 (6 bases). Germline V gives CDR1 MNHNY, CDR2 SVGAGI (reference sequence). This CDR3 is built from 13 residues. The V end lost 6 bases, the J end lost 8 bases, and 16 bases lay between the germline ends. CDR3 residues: CASRSAGVGGYTF. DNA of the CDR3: TGTGCCAGCAGGAGCGCAGGGGTCGGAGGCTACACCTTC.

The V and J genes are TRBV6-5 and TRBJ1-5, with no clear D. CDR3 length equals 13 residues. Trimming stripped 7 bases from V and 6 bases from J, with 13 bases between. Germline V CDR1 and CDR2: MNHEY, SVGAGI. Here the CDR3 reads CASNQFEGQPQHF. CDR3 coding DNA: TGTGCCAGCAACCAATTTGAGGGTCAGCCCCAGCATTTT.

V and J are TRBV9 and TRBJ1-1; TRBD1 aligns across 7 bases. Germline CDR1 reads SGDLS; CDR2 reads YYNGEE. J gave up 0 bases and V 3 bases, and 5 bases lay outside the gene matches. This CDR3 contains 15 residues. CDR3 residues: CASSERGTVNTEAFF. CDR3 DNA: TGTGCCAGCAGCGAGCGCGGGACAGTGAACACTGAAGCTTTCTTT.

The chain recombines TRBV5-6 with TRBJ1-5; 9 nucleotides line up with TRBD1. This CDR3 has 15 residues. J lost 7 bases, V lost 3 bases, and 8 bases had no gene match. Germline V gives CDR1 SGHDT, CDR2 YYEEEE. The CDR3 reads CASSSGTGLGQPQHF. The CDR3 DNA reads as TGTGCCAGCAGCTCCGGGACAGGGTTAGGGCAGCCCCAGCATTTT.